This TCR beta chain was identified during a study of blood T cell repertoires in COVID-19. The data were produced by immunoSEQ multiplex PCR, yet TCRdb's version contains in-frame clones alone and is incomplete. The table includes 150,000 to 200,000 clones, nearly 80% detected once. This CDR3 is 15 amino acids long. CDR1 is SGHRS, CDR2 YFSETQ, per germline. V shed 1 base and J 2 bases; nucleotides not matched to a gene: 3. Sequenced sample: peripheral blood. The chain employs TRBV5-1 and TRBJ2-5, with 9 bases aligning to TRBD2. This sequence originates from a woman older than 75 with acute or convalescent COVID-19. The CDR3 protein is CASSLNSGGQETQYF. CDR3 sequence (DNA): TGCGCCAGCAGCTTGAATAGCGGGGGTCAAGAGACCCAGTACTTC. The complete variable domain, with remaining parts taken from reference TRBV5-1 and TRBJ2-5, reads KAGVTQTPRYLIKTRGQQVTLSCSPISGHRSVSWYQQTPGQGLQFLFEYFSETQRNKGNFPGRFSGRQFSNSRSEMNVSTLELGDSALYLCASSLNSGGQETQYFGPGTRLLVL.